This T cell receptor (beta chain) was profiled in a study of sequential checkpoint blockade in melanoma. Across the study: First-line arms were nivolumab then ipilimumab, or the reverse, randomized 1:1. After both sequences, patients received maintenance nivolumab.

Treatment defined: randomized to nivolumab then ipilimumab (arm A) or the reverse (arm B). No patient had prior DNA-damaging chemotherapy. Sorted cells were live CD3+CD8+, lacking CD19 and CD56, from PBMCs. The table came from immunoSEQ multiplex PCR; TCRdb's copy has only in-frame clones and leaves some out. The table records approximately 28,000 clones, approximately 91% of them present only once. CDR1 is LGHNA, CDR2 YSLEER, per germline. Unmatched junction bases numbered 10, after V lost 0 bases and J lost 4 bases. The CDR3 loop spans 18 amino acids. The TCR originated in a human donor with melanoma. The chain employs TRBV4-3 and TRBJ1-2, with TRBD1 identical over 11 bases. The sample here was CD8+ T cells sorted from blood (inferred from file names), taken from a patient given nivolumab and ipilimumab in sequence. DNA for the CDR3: TGCGCCAGCAGCCAAGAAAGGGCGGTCGGACAGGGGGCCTATGGCTACACCTTC. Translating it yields CASSQERAVGQGAYGYTF.